This T cell receptor (beta chain) was retrieved from a study of T-cell reconstitution after alpha-beta-depleted transplantation in children. With respect to this clonotype: The antigen is undetermined.

General study findings and limits: TCRbeta diversity was high at day 60 in some patients (a result of surviving recipient T cells and thymic progenitors). As was reported, about two months after transplant, alpha-beta T cells came from several hundred expanded graft clones.

Preparation of the TCRbeta library involved a method that used unique molecular identifiers. Using its own MiXCR run on the PCR reads, TCRdb lists one record per CDR3 protein. Among under 75,000 distinct CDR3 sequences listed, roughly 10% were seen once. V lost 1 base and J lost 5; bases outside the gene matches: 7. CDR1 is KGHSH and CDR2 is LQKENI in the germline V gene. This CDR3 has 15 amino acids. The receptor's source is a boy younger than 18 with acute myeloid leukemia, due to receive a stem cell transplant. This chain uses TRBV18 with TRBJ2-7; 8 nucleotides match TRBD2. The sequencing used PBMCs, collected before TCRalphabeta/CD19-depleted stem cell transplant. CDR3 coding DNA: TGTGCCAGCTCACCACGGGGCGGGGGGAAACACGAGCAGTACGTC. It is translated as CASSPRGGGKHEQYV.